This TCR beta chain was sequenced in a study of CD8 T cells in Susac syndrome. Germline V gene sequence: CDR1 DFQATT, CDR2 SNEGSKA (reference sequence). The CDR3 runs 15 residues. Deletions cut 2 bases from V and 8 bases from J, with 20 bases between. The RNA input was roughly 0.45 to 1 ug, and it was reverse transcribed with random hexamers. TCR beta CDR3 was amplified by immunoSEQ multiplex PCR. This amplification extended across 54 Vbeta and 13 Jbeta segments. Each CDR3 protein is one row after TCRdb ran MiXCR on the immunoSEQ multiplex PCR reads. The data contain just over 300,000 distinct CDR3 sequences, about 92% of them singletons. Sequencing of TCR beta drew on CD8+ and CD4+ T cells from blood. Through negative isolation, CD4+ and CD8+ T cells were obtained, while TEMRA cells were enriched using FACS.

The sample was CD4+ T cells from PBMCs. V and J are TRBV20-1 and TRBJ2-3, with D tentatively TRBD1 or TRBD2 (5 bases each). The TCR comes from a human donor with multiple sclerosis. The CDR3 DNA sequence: TGCAGTGCTAGATGGGGGTGGCCTACTTCGGGTACGCAGTATTTT. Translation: CSARWGWPTSGTQYF.